What follows describes a single TCR beta chain. Its antigen remains unidentified. This sample was included in a study of T-cell memory formation after mild COVID-19. Study conclusions and caveats: Pre-infection memory already had some responding clones, implying cross-reactive memory joined.

TCRdb used MiXCR to reprocess the 5' RACE reads, holding one entry per CDR3 protein. Of hundreds of thousands of distinct CDR3 sequences listed, under 20% are singletons. The CDR3 runs 15 residues. The V and J ends lost 2 bases and 10 bases, in that order; junction bases with no gene match: 9. Germline CDR1 is LNHDA and CDR2 is SQIVND (reference sequence). Sequenced sample: PBMCs or a T cell subset sorted from them (not recorded which). The sequence came from an adult woman who had mild COVID-19 (a few samples of this study predate the infection). Cell type and time point are not known. The chain links TRBV19 to TRBJ2-1; 9 bases fit TRBD2. The CDR3 protein is CASSIRASGTSEQFF. As DNA, the CDR3 is TGTGCCAGTAGTATAAGGGCTAGCGGGACGTCCGAGCAGTTCTTC.